These T cell receptor beta chains were read from a single sample in a study of CD8+ T cells in alopecia areata. Data came from immunoSEQ multiplex PCR; TCRdb stores just in-frame clones and leaves some out. The table shows some 220,000 clones, with about 58% occurring only once. Here the sequenced sample was CD4+ T cells sorted from blood, taken at week 4, from a patient treated with tofacitinib. These receptors all stem from a human donor with alopecia areata. Each CDR3 is given with its conserved first and last residue. Fields, in order: V gene, J gene, clone size, D gene, CDR3 protein, CDR3 DNA. The D gene is left open where the match is weak. The size field is filled for only some rows; it gives once, few, many or a size class.

V: TRBV7-2
J: TRBJ1-5
size: few
D: NA
CDR3: CASSSSTDQPQHF
DNA: TGTGCCAGCAGTTCATCGACCGATCAGCCCCAGCATTTT

V: TRBV6-6
J: TRBJ1-5
size: NA
D: NA
CDR3: CASSSGGPNQPQHF
DNA: TGTGCCAGCAGTTCCGGGGGCCCTAATCAGCCCCAGCATTTT

V: TRBV2
J: TRBJ2-7
size: few
D: TRBD1
CDR3: CASSADRSSYEQYF
DNA: TGTGCCAGCAGTGCGGACAGGAGCTCCTACGAGCAGTACTTC

V: TRBV29-1
J: TRBJ2-7
size: few
D: NA
CDR3: CSAGDVYEQYF
DNA: TGCAGCGCCGGAGACGTCTACGAGCAGTACTTC

V: TRBV27
J: TRBJ1-2
size: few
D: NA
CDR3: CASSDSGALGYTF
DNA: TGTGCCAGCAGCGATTCAGGGGCTCTAGGCTACACCTTC

V: TRBV27
J: TRBJ2-5
size: NA
D: NA
CDR3: CASSPYGYYETQYF
DNA: TGTGCCAGCAGTCCATATGGGTATTATGAGACCCAGTACTTC

V: TRBV4-1
J: TRBJ1-1
size: NA
D: NA
CDR3: CASSQELRGKAFF
DNA: TGCGCCAGCAGCCAAGAGTTGAGGGGCAAAGCTTTCTTT

V: TRBV30
J: TRBJ1-2
size: NA
D: TRBD1
CDR3: CAWTTGDRGPNYGYTF
DNA: TGTGCCTGGACCACCGGGGACAGGGGGCCGAACTATGGCTACACCTTC

V: TRBV9
J: TRBJ2-7
size: NA
D: NA
CDR3: CASSVELGEQYF
DNA: TGTGCCAGCAGCGTAGAGTTAGGTGAGCAGTACTTC

V: TRBV5-1
J: TRBJ2-5
size: NA
D: TRBD1
CDR3: CASHSGTALETQYF
DNA: TGCGCCAGCCACTCCGGGACAGCACTGGAGACCCAGTACTTC

V: TRBV10-1
J: TRBJ1-1
size: NA
D: NA
CDR3: CASSESSPTEAFF
DNA: TGCGCCAGCAGTGAGTCATCCCCCACTGAAGCTTTCTTT

V: TRBV14
J: TRBJ1-1
size: few
D: NA
CDR3: CASSQPGTNTEAFF
DNA: TGTGCCAGCAGCCAGCCCGGGACGAACACTGAAGCTTTCTTT

V: TRBV5-6
J: TRBJ1-2
size: once
D: NA
CDR3: CASSLDKVLNYGYTF
DNA: TGTGCCAGCAGCTTAGACAAGGTCCTTAACTATGGCTACACCTTC

V: TRBV29-1
J: TRBJ2-3
size: few
D: NA
CDR3: CSVDAAAGGTDTQYF
DNA: TGCAGCGTTGATGCGGCCGCCGGGGGAACAGATACGCAGTATTTT

V: TRBV29-1
J: TRBJ1-1
size: NA
D: NA
CDR3: CSVEGRMNTEAFF
DNA: TGCAGCGTGGAAGGACGGATGAACACTGAAGCTTTCTTT

V: TRBV27
J: TRBJ1-1
size: NA
D: TRBD1
CDR3: CATGITGGTEAFF
DNA: TGTGCCACCGGAATTACAGGGGGCACTGAAGCTTTCTTT

V: TRBV7-2
J: TRBJ2-7
size: NA
D: NA
CDR3: CASSPPRRSGGEQYF
DNA: TGTGCCAGCAGCCCGCCCCGCAGATCCGGGGGAGAGCAGTACTTC

V: TRBV15
J: TRBJ2-7
size: NA
D: NA
CDR3: CATSRERTPVTYEQYF
DNA: TGTGCCACCAGCAGAGAGCGGACGCCAGTAACCTACGAGCAGTACTTC

V: TRBV30
J: TRBJ2-5
size: NA
D: NA
CDR3: CAWGPQETQYF
DNA: TGTGCCTGGGGACCTCAAGAGACCCAGTACTTC

V: TRBV30
J: TRBJ2-6
size: NA
D: NA
CDR3: CALTVYRETGANVLTF
DNA: TGTGCCTTAACCGTGTACAGGGAAACTGGGGCCAACGTCCTGACTTTC

V: TRBV7-2
J: TRBJ2-5
size: NA
D: NA
CDR3: CASSRQETQYF
DNA: TGTGCCAGCAGTCGACAAGAGACCCAGTACTTC

V: TRBV10-2
J: TRBJ1-2
size: NA
D: NA
CDR3: CASSSDPRGVTF
DNA: TGCGCCAGCAGCTCGGACCCACGGGGGGTCACCTTC

V: TRBV29-1
J: TRBJ2-7
size: few
D: NA
CDR3: CSVVQVYEQYF
DNA: TGCAGCGTTGTTCAGGTCTACGAGCAGTACTTC

V: TRBV28
J: TRBJ2-7
size: few
D: NA
CDR3: CASSLPRGGSYEQYF
DNA: TGTGCCAGCAGTTTACCCAGAGGGGGGTCCTACGAGCAGTACTTC

V: TRBV7-2
J: TRBJ2-2
size: NA
D: NA
CDR3: CASSQHMNTGELFF
DNA: TGTGCCAGCAGCCAACATATGAACACCGGGGAGCTGTTTTTT

V: TRBV11-3
J: TRBJ2-7
size: few
D: NA
CDR3: CASSLGSGTSYEQYF
DNA: TGTGCCAGCAGCTTAGGGAGCGGAACGTCCTACGAGCAGTACTTC

V: TRBV5-1
J: TRBJ2-7
size: NA
D: NA
CDR3: CASSFDSYEQYF
DNA: TGCGCCAGCAGCTTCGACAGCTACGAGCAGTACTTC

V: TRBV29-1
J: TRBJ1-1
size: NA
D: TRBD1
CDR3: CSVVEGATEAFF
DNA: TGCAGCGTTGTAGAGGGGGCGACTGAAGCTTTCTTT

V: TRBV7-2
J: TRBJ1-5
size: NA
D: TRBD1
CDR3: CASSKTGDGNQPQHF
DNA: TGTGCCAGCAGCAAGACAGGGGACGGCAATCAGCCCCAGCATTTT

V: TRBV9
J: TRBJ1-2
size: NA
D: TRBD1
CDR3: CASSVTGPYGYTF
DNA: TGTGCCAGCAGCGTGACAGGGCCCTATGGCTACACCTTC

V: TRBV7-7
J: TRBJ1-5
size: many
D: TRBD1
CDR3: CASSPLPSDRDGQPQHF
DNA: TGTGCCAGCAGCCCGCTGCCAAGTGACAGGGACGGCCAGCCCCAGCATTTT

V: TRBV29-1
J: TRBJ1-4
size: once
D: TRBD1
CDR3: CSVQQGTIEKLFF
DNA: TGCAGCGTCCAACAGGGGACCATTGAAAAACTGTTTTTT

V: TRBV5-1
J: TRBJ2-2
size: NA
D: TRBD1
CDR3: CASSSQGSNTGELFF
DNA: TGCGCCAGCAGCTCACAGGGGTCGAACACCGGGGAGCTGTTTTTT

V: TRBV29-1
J: TRBJ2-7
size: few
D: NA
CDR3: CSVVWGDEQYF
DNA: TGCAGCGTTGTTTGGGGGGACGAGCAGTACTTC

V: TRBV6-5
J: TRBJ1-5
size: NA
D: NA
CDR3: CASGEGRQPQHF
DNA: TGTGCCAGCGGTGAGGGACGTCAGCCCCAGCATTTT

V: TRBV29-1
J: TRBJ1-2
size: few
D: TRBD1
CDR3: CSVAPGGAGYGYTF
DNA: TGCAGCGTTGCCCCAGGGGGCGCAGGCTATGGCTACACCTTC

V: TRBV29-1
J: TRBJ2-3
size: NA
D: NA
CDR3: CSVGGPGSTDTQYF
DNA: TGCAGCGTTGGTGGCCCAGGGAGCACAGATACGCAGTATTTT

V: TRBV25-1
J: TRBJ1-5
size: NA
D: NA
CDR3: CASSDGMAGTSERPQHF
DNA: TGTGCCAGCAGTGATGGTATGGCAGGGACGTCCGAGAGGCCCCAGCATTTT

V: TRBV25-1
J: TRBJ1-1
size: NA
D: NA
CDR3: CASSEFESAGEWNTEAFF
DNA: TGTGCCAGCAGTGAATTCGAATCGGCGGGAGAATGGAACACTGAAGCTTTCTTT

V: TRBV29-1
J: TRBJ1-5
size: few
D: NA
CDR3: CSADRQPQHF
DNA: TGCAGCGCCGACCGACAGCCCCAGCATTTT

V: TRBV29-1
J: TRBJ2-3
size: NA
D: NA
CDR3: CSVLRQGNTDTQYF
DNA: TGCAGCGTCCTGAGGCAGGGGAACACAGATACGCAGTATTTT

V: TRBV7-2
J: TRBJ2-1
size: NA
D: TRBD2
CDR3: CASSLSGGHYNEQFF
DNA: TGTGCCAGCAGCTTAAGCGGGGGGCACTACAATGAGCAGTTCTTC

V: TRBV27
J: TRBJ2-7
size: NA
D: NA
CDR3: CASGTYEQYF
DNA: TGTGCCAGCGGGACCTACGAGCAGTACTTC

V: TRBV19
J: TRBJ1-2
size: NA
D: NA
CDR3: CASRTGENYGYTF
DNA: TGTGCCAGTAGGACGGGAGAGAACTATGGCTACACCTTC

V: TRBV5-6
J: TRBJ2-7
size: NA
D: NA
CDR3: CASSPTRSYEQYF
DNA: TGTGCCAGCAGCCCGACAAGATCCTACGAGCAGTACTTC

V: TRBV4-1
J: TRBJ2-3
size: NA
D: TRBD2
CDR3: CASSLSGLAVTDTQYF
DNA: TGCGCCAGCAGCTTATCGGGACTAGCGGTCACAGATACGCAGTATTTT

V: TRBV4-1
J: TRBJ2-5
size: once
D: NA
CDR3: CASSRPQETQYF
DNA: TGCGCCAGCAGCCGACCCCAAGAGACCCAGTACTTC

V: TRBV30
J: TRBJ1-6
size: NA
D: TRBD1
CDR3: CAWSLGTGGNSPLHF
DNA: TGTGCCTGGAGTCTTGGGACAGGGGGTAATTCACCCCTCCACTTT

V: TRBV27
J: TRBJ1-2
size: once
D: TRBD1
CDR3: CASSSSPPGGVNYGYTF
DNA: TGTGCCAGCAGTTCCTCCCCGCCAGGGGGGGTGAACTATGGCTACACCTTC

V: TRBV29-1
J: TRBJ2-3
size: NA
D: TRBD1
CDR3: CSVATGVTDTQYF
DNA: TGCAGCGTGGCGACAGGGGTCACAGATACGCAGTATTTT